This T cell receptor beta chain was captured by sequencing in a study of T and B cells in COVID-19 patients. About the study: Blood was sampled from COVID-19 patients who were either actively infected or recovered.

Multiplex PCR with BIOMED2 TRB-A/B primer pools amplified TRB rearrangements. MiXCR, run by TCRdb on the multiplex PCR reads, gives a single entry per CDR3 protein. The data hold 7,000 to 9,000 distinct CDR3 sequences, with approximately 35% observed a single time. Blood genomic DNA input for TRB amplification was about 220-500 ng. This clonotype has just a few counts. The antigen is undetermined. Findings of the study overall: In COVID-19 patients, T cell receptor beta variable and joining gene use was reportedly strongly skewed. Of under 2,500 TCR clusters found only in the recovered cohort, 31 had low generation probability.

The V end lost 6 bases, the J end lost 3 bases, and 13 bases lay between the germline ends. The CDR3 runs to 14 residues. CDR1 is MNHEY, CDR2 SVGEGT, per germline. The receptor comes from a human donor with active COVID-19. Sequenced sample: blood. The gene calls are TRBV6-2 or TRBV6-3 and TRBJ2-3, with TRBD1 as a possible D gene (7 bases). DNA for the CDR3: TGTGCCAGCAGGGAGGGGGCCGGGACAGATACGCAGTATTTT. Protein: CASREGAGTDTQYF.